A single sample gave rise to the 21 T cell receptor beta chains below, sequenced in a study of regulatory T cells in long-lasting Graves disease. Time point described: persistent/refractory GD, antithyroid drugs over 5 years with positive TRAb. Generation of the TCR library employed RNA extracted from PBMCs. Through Arm-PCR of CDR3 regions and iRepertoire HTBI primers, TCR beta libraries were built. TCRdb independently ran MiXCR on the multiplex PCR reads; one entry per CDR3 protein. The table includes approximately 350,000 distinct CDR3 sequences, approximately 25% detected once. Sequences were derived from peripheral blood mononuclear cells (PBMCs), sampled when the disease was refractory, from a patient treated with antithyroid drugs. Receptor source: a woman between 35 and 50 years old with Graves disease.

The V call is TRBV12-3 or TRBV12-4, the J call TRBJ2-7; D possibly corresponds to TRBD2 (6 bases). Trimming took 2 bases from V and 5 from J, leaving 13 bases between them. The CDR3 runs to 14 residues. CDR3 in DNA: TGTGCCAGCAGTTTATTGGGAGGCGGAGACGAGCAGTACTTC. As protein: CASSLLGGGDEQYF.

This clonotype appeared many times. The chain links TRBV28 to TRBJ2-7; possible D gene TRBD2, 6 bases. The V gene lost 7 bases and the J gene lost 3 bases, with 16 bases spanning the gap. CDR1 is MDHEN and CDR2 is SYDVKM in the germline V gene. The CDR3 consists of 14 residues. The DNA of the CDR3 is TGTGCCAGCACCTCGCGGGGACTCATCTACGAGCAGTACTTC. Translated, it gives CASTSRGLIYEQYF.

The sample holds many counts of this clonotype. V gene TRBV20-1 combines with J gene TRBJ2-5; 7 bases match TRBD2. V was clipped by 0 bases and J by 5 bases; unmatched bases: 3. The CDR3 sequence is 13 residues long. Looked up from germline, CDR1 is DFQATT and CDR2 is SNEGSKA (reference sequence). This chain's CDR3 is CSARDLSGETQYF. Written as DNA, the CDR3 is TGCAGTGCTAGAGATCTTAGCGGGGAGACCCAGTACTTC.

The J gene is TRBJ2-1, the V gene TRBV28; TRBD2 matches 10 bases. Trimming removed 3 bases from V and 8 bases from J; junction bases left unmatched: 10. The CDR3 totals 16 residues. Germline CDR1 is MDHEN and CDR2 is SYDVKM. The chain's CDR3 is CASSFSSSGSADEQFF. The CDR3 nucleotides read TGTGCCAGCAGTTTTTCCTCTAGCGGGAGTGCGGATGAGCAGTTCTTC. The variable domain in full, completed from reference TRBV28 and TRBJ2-1, reads DVKVTQSSRYLVKRTGEKVFLECVQDMDHENMFWYRQDPGLGLRLIYFSYDVKMKEKGDIPEGYSVSREKKERFSLILESASTNQTSMYLCASSFSSSGSADEQFFGPGTRLTVL.

Of note for this clonotype: A much larger clonotype is one base distant, so this may be a read error. The chain uses TRBV6-1 and TRBJ2-5; D possibly uses TRBD1 or TRBD2 (5 bases each). V dropped 6 bases and J dropped 9 bases, with 23 bases sitting between them. CDR1 is MNHNS and CDR2 is SASEGT in the germline V gene. The CDR3 loop spans 15 amino acids. The CDR3 reads CASRGGSGSIGAQYF. The DNA for the CDR3 is TGTGCCAGCAGGGGCGGTTCAGGGAGTATAGGGGCCCAGTACTTC.

The J gene is TRBJ2-3, the V gene TRBV20-1; 12 bases map to TRBD2. The CDR3 contains 14 residues. The trim removed 3 bases at V and 4 bases at J, leaving 2 bases unmatched. CDR1 is DFQATT, CDR2 SNEGSKA, per germline (reference sequence). CDR3 DNA: TGCAGTGCTAGGACTAGCGGGAGACCAGATACGCAGTATTTT. As protein: CSARTSGRPDTQYF.

The chain employs TRBV6-1 and TRBJ2-7; D may be TRBD1 (6 bases). Trimming removed 6 bases from V and 0 bases from J, with 15 bases in between. Looked up from germline, CDR1 is MNHNS and CDR2 is SASEGT. The CDR3 is 15 amino acids. The CDR3 bases are TGTGCCAGCAGACGTAGACAGGCTTTCTCCTACGAGCAGTACTTC. Protein product: CASRRRQAFSYEQYF.

The chain has TRBV19 and TRBJ2-7; 10 bases line up with TRBD2. The CDR3 runs 15 residues. The J segment lost 3 bases and the V segment lost 1 base, leaving 3 bases of the junction unmatched. The germline CDR1 and CDR2 sequences are LNHDA and SQIVND (reference sequence). The CDR3 loop is CASSIASGRFYEQYF. CDR3 nucleotides: TGTGCCAGTAGTATAGCTAGCGGGAGATTCTACGAGCAGTACTTC.

The rearrangement links TRBV5-1 to TRBJ1-3; D is perhaps TRBD1 (5 bases). V was cut by 0 bases and J by 6 bases, with 7 bases left in between. The CDR3 length is 13 residues. Germline V lookup: CDR1 SGHRS, CDR2 YFSETQ. The CDR3 spells CASSLEGENTIYF. CDR3 DNA sequence: TGCGCCAGCAGCTTGGAAGGGGAAAACACCATATATTTT.

This clonotype was observed many times. The chain recombines TRBV28 with TRBJ1-5; D uncertain. Trimming took 3 bases from V and 5 from J, leaving 2 bases between them. Germline V CDR1 and CDR2: MDHEN, SYDVKM. CDR3 length equals 11 residues. The CDR3 coding sequence is TGTGCCAGCAGTTTCGATCAGCCCCAGCATTTT. Its translation: CASSFDQPQHF.

The chain carries TRBV11-2 and TRBJ2-2; 9 nucleotides line up with TRBD1. The J segment lost 7 bases and the V segment lost 5 bases, leaving 8 bases of the junction unmatched. The CDR3 totals 15 residues. Germline V lookup: CDR1 SGHAT, CDR2 FQNNGV. CDR3 DNA sequence: TGTGCCAGCAGCCCACAGGGGGCGCTGAACGGGGAGCTGTTTTTT. Translating it yields CASSPQGALNGELFF.

This clonotype was picked up many times. V usage is TRBV11-2 and J usage is TRBJ2-7; D may be TRBD2 (6 bases). Germline loops: CDR1 SGHAT, CDR2 FQNNGV. The CDR3 is made up of 15 amino acids. V was clipped by 4 bases and J by 2 bases, with 15 bases between them. The CDR3 sequence is CASSYSRLGAYEQYF. The CDR3 region has the DNA TGTGCCAGCAGCTATTCGAGACTAGGGGCCTACGAGCAGTACTTC.

This clonotype was counted only a few times. This chain uses TRBV4-1 with TRBJ2-5; D gene uncertain. Looked up from germline, CDR1 is MGHRA and CDR2 is YSYEKL. Trimming removed 0 bases from V and 14 bases from J, with 13 bases in between. The CDR3 sequence is 12 residues long. As DNA, the CDR3 is TGCGCCAGCAGCCAAGATTCGGCCCAAATCTACTTC. Protein: CASSQDSAQIYF.

This clonotype was counted ten times or more. CDR3: CSAVIGNIQYF. The CDR3 nucleotides are TGCAGTGCTGTCATCGGGAACATTCAGTACTTC. The gene calls are TRBV20-1 and TRBJ2-4; D not certain. The CDR3 has 11 amino acids. V was trimmed by 5 bases and J by 7 bases, leaving 9 bases between them. Germline CDR1 DFQATT, CDR2 SNEGSKA (reference sequence).

This clonotype showed up many times. The chain links TRBV7-8 to TRBJ2-7; D gene ambiguous. This CDR3 spans 13 amino acids. CDR1 is SGHVS and CDR2 is FQNEAQ in the germline V gene. The germline V and J ends were trimmed by 1 base and 3 bases, with 7 bases remaining between them. This chain's CDR3 is CASSLGPDYEQYF. The CDR3 DNA sequence: TGTGCCAGCAGCTTAGGTCCAGACTACGAGCAGTACTTC.

This chain uses TRBV12-3 or TRBV12-4 with TRBJ1-1, with no clear D. The V and J ends lost 6 bases and 11 bases respectively, with 16 bases between them. This CDR3 has 12 residues. This chain's CDR3 is CASSRFGLRAFF. For the CDR3, the DNA is TGTGCCAGCAGCCGTTTTGGCCTGCGGGCTTTCTTT.

This clonotype was observed at least ten times. V gene TRBV28 combines with J gene TRBJ2-7, with 9 positions matching TRBD1. This CDR3 comprises 14 residues. Trimming at V came to 5 bases and at J to 2 bases, leaving 4 bases not matched to a gene. CDR1 is MDHEN and CDR2 is SYDVKM in the germline V gene. CDR3 DNA sequence: TGTGCCAGCAGTCGGGACAGGGAAGCCTACGAGCAGTACTTC. This sequence encodes CASSRDREAYEQYF.

Ten or more counts support this clonotype. This chain joins TRBV5-1 and TRBJ1-4; 11 bases line up with TRBD1. The germline gives CDR1 SGHRS, CDR2 YFSETQ. With V trimmed by 4 bases and J by 7 bases, 12 bases remained unmatched. There are 17 residues in the CDR3. DNA for the CDR3: TGCGCCAGCAGCCCGGGACAGGGGGTTTCTTTGGGTGAAAAACTGTTTTTT. This sequence encodes CASSPGQGVSLGEKLFF.

This clonotype was counted once. With a far larger clone one base away, a read error is the likely cause. The rearrangement links TRBV6-5 to TRBJ1-1, with D unclear. Germline V gene data show CDR1 as MNHEY and CDR2 as SVGAGI. The CDR3 spans 12 residues. Deletions cut 8 bases from V and 4 bases from J, with 11 bases between. CDR3 nucleotides: TGTGCCAGCGGTTTTGTCCTCACTGAAGCTTTCTTT. Its translation: CASGFVLTEAFF.

This clonotype was seen many times. The V and J genes are TRBV15 and TRBJ2-5, with 12 bases lining up with TRBD2. With 1 base clipped from V and 3 bases from J, the junction kept 3 bases outside the gene matches. Germline CDR1 LNHNV, CDR2 YYDKDF (reference sequence). CDR3 length: 16 amino acids. This chain's CDR3 is CATSRGLAGGEETQYF. The CDR3 nucleotides read TGTGCCACCAGCAGAGGGCTAGCGGGAGGGGAAGAGACCCAGTACTTC.

This clonotype was recorded many times. V is TRBV6-1 and J is TRBJ2-2, with D possibly matching TRBD1 (6 bases). V was cut by 6 bases and J by 5 bases, with 22 bases left in between. In germline, CDR1 is MNHNS, CDR2 SASEGT. The CDR3 runs 17 residues. The CDR3 sequence is CASSPWARGRWTGELFF. The CDR3 nucleotides read TGTGCCAGCAGCCCCTGGGCCAGGGGTAGATGGACCGGGGAGCTGTTTTTT.